The 18 T cell receptor beta chains below all came from one sample that was sequenced in a study of PD-L1 blockade in urothelial cancer. Measured with immunoSEQ multiplex PCR; TCRdb has only the in-frame clones, and not every one. The table records more than 15,000 clones, around 90% of them present only once. The material was PBMCs, obtained around atezolizumab (anti-PD-L1) treatment. Every receptor here comes from a man aged 45-60 years with urothelial cancer.

V gene TRBV7-6 combines with J gene TRBJ2-7; 9 bases align to TRBD2. V shed 1 base and J 4 bases; nucleotides not matched to a gene: 11. CDR3 size: 17 residues. Per the germline V gene, CDR1 is SGHVS and CDR2 is FNYEAQ. CDR3: CASSLGREGSDPYEQYF. For the CDR3, the DNA is TGTGCCAGCAGCTTAGGGCGGGAGGGCTCGGATCCGTACGAGCAGTACTTC.

The rearrangement links TRBV10-3 to TRBJ2-2, with TRBD1 matching 7 bases. Germline CDR1 reads ENHRY; CDR2 reads SYGVKD. The CDR3 is made up of 16 amino acids. Trimming took 6 bases from V and 0 from J; bases not matched to a gene: 7. CDR3 sequence reads: CAISRTGPSNTGELFF. The CDR3 DNA is TGTGCCATCAGCAGGACAGGCCCCTCGAACACCGGGGAGCTGTTTTTT.

The chain joins TRBV10-2 to TRBJ2-5; 15 bases are a match to TRBD2. Germline loops: CDR1 WSHSY, CDR2 SAAADI. J lost 4 bases, V lost 6 bases, and 6 bases had no gene match. This CDR3 is 16 amino acids long. CDR3 protein: CASSTGLAGGRETQYF. CDR3 DNA: TGCGCCAGCAGCACCGGACTAGCGGGGGGGCGAGAGACCCAGTACTTC.

This clone came up once. The V call is TRBV27, the J call TRBJ1-5; 9 nucleotides agree with TRBD1. Germline lookup yields CDR1 MNHEY and CDR2 SMNVEV (reference sequence). The CDR3 has 16 amino acids. Trimming at V came to 7 bases and at J to 4 bases, leaving 11 bases not matched to a gene. The CDR3 DNA follows: TGTGCCAGCAACCCTGTGGGACAGGGAGGGAATCAGCCCCAGCATTTT. It translates to CASNPVGQGGNQPQHF.

The chain combines TRBV27 with TRBJ2-1; 10 positions match TRBD2. The ends lost 0 bases at V and 4 bases at J; junction bases unmatched: 3. The CDR3 extends over 16 amino acids. Germline CDR1 MNHEY, CDR2 SMNVEV (reference sequence). The CDR3: CASSLSLLAGYNEQFF. The DNA for the CDR3 is TGTGCCAGCAGTTTATCGTTACTAGCGGGGTACAATGAGCAGTTCTTC.

This chain uses TRBV6-6 with TRBJ2-5; weak D call: TRBD2 (5 bases). Trimming pared 8 bases from V and 2 bases from J, leaving 12 bases between. Germline CDR1 reads MNHNY; CDR2 reads SVGAGI (reference sequence). The CDR3 totals 13 residues. The CDR3: CASRRTGQETQYF. CDR3 bases: TGTGCCAGCCGACGGACGGGACAAGAGACCCAGTACTTC.

The chain links TRBV10-2 to TRBJ2-7; 7 nucleotides agree with TRBD2. Germline V gene lookup returns CDR1 WSHSY and CDR2 SAAADI. V lost 7 bases and J lost 1; bases outside the gene matches: 4. The CDR3 runs 13 residues. In DNA form, the CDR3 reads TGCGCCAGCACCTTCGGGGGGTCCTACGAGCAGTACTTC. It yields the protein CASTFGGSYEQYF.

This sequence joins TRBV7-2 and TRBJ2-2; the D gene is possibly TRBD1 (7 bases). V was trimmed by 0 bases and J by 4 bases, leaving 9 bases between them. The CDR3 covers 15 residues. Germline CDR1 SGHTA, CDR2 FQGNSA. This CDR3 is CASSLAQGGTGELFF. In DNA form, the CDR3 reads TGTGCCAGCAGCTTAGCCCAGGGGGGCACCGGGGAGCTGTTTTTT.

The chain carries TRBV7-8 and TRBJ2-1; 12 nucleotides match TRBD1. The CDR3 has 15 amino acids. Germline-derived CDR1 and CDR2 are SGHVS and FQNEAQ. Losses at the gene ends were 5 bases for V and 8 bases for J; bases not matched to a gene: 7. Written as DNA, the CDR3 is TGTGCCAGCAGCCGTACCGGGACAGGGGGCTATGAGCAGTTCTTC. This translates into CASSRTGTGGYEQFF.

This sequence joins TRBV4-1 and TRBJ2-5, with D perhaps matching TRBD2 (6 bases). V lost 1 base, J lost 5 bases, and 17 bases lay in between. The CDR3 length is 16 residues. Germline V gene data show CDR1 as MGHRA and CDR2 as YSYEKL. CDR3 sequence: CASSQGHGTPGETQYF. The CDR3 DNA reads TGCGCCAGCAGCCAAGGTCACGGGACTCCTGGGGAGACCCAGTACTTC.

The chain is built from TRBV6-6 and TRBJ2-7, with TRBD2 matching over 7 bases. The germline CDR1 and CDR2 sequences are MNHNY and SVGAGI (reference sequence). Trimming at V came to 6 bases and at J to 1 base, leaving 6 bases not matched to a gene. The CDR3 extends over 14 amino acids. CDR3 loop: CASRAGTISYEQYF. Here the CDR3 DNA reads TGTGCCAGCAGGGCCGGGACTATTTCCTACGAGCAGTACTTC.

The chain links TRBV28 to TRBJ2-3; TRBD1 might be the D (6 bases). The length of the CDR3 is 15 residues. V gave up 6 bases and J gave up 3 bases, with 16 bases separating them. Looked up from germline, CDR1 is MDHEN and CDR2 is SYDVKM. The CDR3: CASSEQQQGTDTQYF. CDR3 DNA sequence: TGTGCCAGCAGCGAGCAACAACAGGGAACAGATACGCAGTATTTT.

This chain joins TRBV6-1 and TRBJ1-1; no definite D call. CDR3 length: 17 residues. Germline V gene lookup returns CDR1 MNHNS and CDR2 SASEGT. With 4 bases removed from V and 0 bases from J, the gap between germline ends came to 18 bases. The CDR3 coding sequence is TGTGCCAGCAGTGCCCCGGCTCGGGCGGGTATGAACACTGAAGCTTTCTTT. Amino acid sequence: CASSAPARAGMNTEAFF.

The rearrangement links TRBV6-4 to TRBJ2-3, with D possibly matching TRBD2 (5 bases). From germline, CDR1 is MRHNA and CDR2 SNTAGT. Deletions cut 2 bases from V and 4 bases from J, with 16 bases between. The CDR3 length is 16 residues. This CDR3 reads CASSDDARAGSDTQYF. CDR3 DNA sequence: TGTGCCAGCAGTGACGACGCGAGGGCCGGGTCAGATACGCAGTATTTT.

This rearrangement joins TRBV4-3 to TRBJ2-1; TRBD2 aligns across 8 bases. The CDR3 is 16 amino acids. The V gene end was trimmed by 4 bases and the J gene end by 9 bases; junction bases not matched to a gene: 14. CDR1 and CDR2 from the germline V gene are LGHNA and YSLEER. The CDR3 reads CASSLSVAGRASEQFF. As DNA, the CDR3 is TGCGCCAGCAGCCTTTCGGTAGCGGGAAGGGCTAGTGAGCAGTTCTTC.

By proportion, this clone is medium-sized. The chain recombines TRBV27 with TRBJ1-3; 8 bases are a match to TRBD1. The germline gives CDR1 MNHEY, CDR2 SMNVEV (reference sequence). V was clipped by 6 bases and J by 2 bases; unmatched bases: 3. This CDR3 has 14 amino acids. The CDR3 sequence: CASRTQGAGNTIYF. Written as DNA, the CDR3 is TGTGCCAGCAGGACACAGGGGGCTGGAAACACCATATATTTT.

The chain joins TRBV20-1 to TRBJ2-5, with unresolved D. The germline V and J ends were trimmed by 6 bases and 5 bases, with 10 bases remaining between them. This CDR3 is 11 amino acids long. The germline CDR1 and CDR2 sequences are DFQATT and SNEGSKA (reference sequence). CDR3 protein: CSAVRSETQYF. CDR3 DNA sequence: TGCAGTGCCGTCCGTTCCGAGACCCAGTACTTC.

The chain couples TRBV7-2 to TRBJ1-1, with D maybe TRBD1 (5 bases). The CDR3 sequence is 14 residues long. Trimming stripped 5 bases from V and 0 bases from J, with 10 bases between. Germline assignment: CDR1 SGHTA and CDR2 FQGNSA. The CDR3: CASSARVMNTEAFF. Written as DNA, the CDR3 is TGTGCCAGCAGCGCCAGGGTAATGAACACTGAAGCTTTCTTT.